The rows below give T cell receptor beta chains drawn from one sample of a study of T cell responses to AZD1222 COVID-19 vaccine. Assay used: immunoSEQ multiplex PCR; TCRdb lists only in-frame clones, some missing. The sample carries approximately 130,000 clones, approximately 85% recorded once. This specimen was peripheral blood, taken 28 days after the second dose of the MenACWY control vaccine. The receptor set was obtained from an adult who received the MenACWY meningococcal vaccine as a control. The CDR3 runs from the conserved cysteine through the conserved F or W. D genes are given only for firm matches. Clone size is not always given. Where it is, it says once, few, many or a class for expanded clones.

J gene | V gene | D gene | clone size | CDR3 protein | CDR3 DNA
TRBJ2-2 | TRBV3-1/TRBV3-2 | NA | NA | CASSQPTATGELFF | TGTGCCAGCAGCCAGCCGACGGCCACCGGGGAGCTGTTTTTT
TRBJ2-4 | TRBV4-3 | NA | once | CASSQDGPPRYF | TGCGCCAGCAGCCAAGATGGACCTCCTAGGTACTTC
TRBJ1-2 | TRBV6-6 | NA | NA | CASSFVRDYGYTF | TGTGCCAGCAGCTTCGTTAGAGACTATGGCTACACCTTC
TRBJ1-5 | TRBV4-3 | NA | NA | CASSPVISNQPQHF | TGCGCCAGCAGCCCGGTCATAAGCAATCAGCCCCAGCATTTT
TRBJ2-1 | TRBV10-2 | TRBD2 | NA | CASSFLSGRAIEQFF | TGCGCCAGCAGTTTCCTTAGCGGGAGGGCCATTGAGCAGTTCTTC
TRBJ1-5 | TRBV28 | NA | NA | CASTPWGSNQPQHF | TGTGCCAGCACCCCGTGGGGGAGCAATCAGCCCCAGCATTTT
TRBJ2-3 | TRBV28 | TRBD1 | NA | CASSLGNRGFTDTQYF | TGTGCCAGCAGTTTGGGAAACAGGGGATTCACAGATACGCAGTATTTT
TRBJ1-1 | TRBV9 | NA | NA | CASRRGENTEAFF | TGTGCCAGCAGAAGAGGAGAGAACACTGAAGCTTTCTTT
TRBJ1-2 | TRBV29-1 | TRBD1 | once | CSVDPGQEGYTF | TGCAGCGTTGATCCGGGACAGGAAGGCTACACCTTC
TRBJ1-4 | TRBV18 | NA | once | CASSPGVEEKLFF | TGTGCCAGCTCACCGGGGGTAGAAGAAAAACTGTTTTTT
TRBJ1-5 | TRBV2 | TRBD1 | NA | CASSEGQGMRSNQPQHF | TGTGCCAGCAGTGAGGGACAGGGAATGAGAAGCAATCAGCCCCAGCATTTT
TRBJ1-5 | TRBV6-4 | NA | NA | CASSAGRNQPQHF | TGTGCCAGCAGTGCTGGTCGCAATCAGCCCCAGCATTTT
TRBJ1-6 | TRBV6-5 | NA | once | CASRRQGDSNSPLHF | TGTGCCAGCAGACGCCAAGGGGACTCTAATTCACCCCTCCACTTT
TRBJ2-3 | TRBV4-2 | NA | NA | CASSQDLIVSGHGADTQYF | TGTGCCAGCAGCCAAGATCTCATAGTATCGGGCCATGGGGCAGATACGCAGTATTTT
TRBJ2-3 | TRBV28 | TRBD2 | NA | CASSATSGKRDTQYF | TGTGCCAGCAGTGCGACTAGCGGGAAAAGGGATACGCAGTATTTT
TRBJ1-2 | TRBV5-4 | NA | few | CASSSGSFRRGYTF | TGTGCCAGCAGCTCCGGATCCTTCCGCCGCGGCTACACCTTC
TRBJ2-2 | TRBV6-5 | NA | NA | CASSYSSSVGELFF | TGTGCCAGCAGTTACTCGAGTTCTGTCGGGGAGCTGTTTTTT
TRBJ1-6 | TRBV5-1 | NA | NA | CASSLDRFYNSPLHF | TGCGCCAGCAGCTTGGACAGATTCTATAATTCACCCCTCCACTTT
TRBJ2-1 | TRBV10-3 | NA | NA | CAISEPGGEQFF | TGTGCCATCAGTGAGCCCGGTGGGGAGCAGTTCTTC
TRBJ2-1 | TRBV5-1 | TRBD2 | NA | CASSLGTSGGLYNEQFF | TGCGCCAGCAGCTTGGGGACTAGCGGGGGGCTCTACAATGAGCAGTTCTTC
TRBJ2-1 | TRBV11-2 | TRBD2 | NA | CASSLVGRGGRNEQFF | TGTGCCAGCAGCTTAGTGGGGCGGGGGGGCCGAAATGAGCAGTTCTTC
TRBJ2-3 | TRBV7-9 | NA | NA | CASSPLDTQYF | TGTGCCAGCAGCCCATTAGATACGCAGTATTTT
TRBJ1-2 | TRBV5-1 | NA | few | CASSLGQTSYGYTF | TGCGCCAGCAGCCTCGGACAGACTTCCTATGGCTACACCTTC
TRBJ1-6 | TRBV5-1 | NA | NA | CASATGPGNSPLHF | TGCGCCAGCGCGACGGGGCCGGGGAATTCACCCCTCCACTTT
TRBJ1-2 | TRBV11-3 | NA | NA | CASSPGTEYYGYTF | TGTGCCAGCAGCCCGGGGACGGAGTACTATGGCTACACCTTC
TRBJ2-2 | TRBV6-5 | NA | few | CASSYSRDPNTGELFF | TGTGCCAGCAGTTACTCGAGGGATCCGAACACCGGGGAGCTGTTTTTT
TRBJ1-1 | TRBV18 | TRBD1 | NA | CASSPQGDAFF | TGTGCCAGCTCACCCCAGGGGGATGCTTTCTTT
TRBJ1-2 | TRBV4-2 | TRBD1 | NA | CASSQGTGGNYGYTF | TGTGCCAGCAGCCAAGGGACAGGGGGCAACTATGGCTACACCTTC
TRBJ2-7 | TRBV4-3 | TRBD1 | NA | CASSPRQGQDEQYF | TGCGCCAGCAGCCCTCGACAGGGTCAAGACGAGCAGTACTTC
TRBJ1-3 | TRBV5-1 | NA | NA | CASSSRPDPDTIYF | TGCGCCAGCAGCTCGCGTCCCGATCCAGACACCATATATTTT
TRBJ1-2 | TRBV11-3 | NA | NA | CASSPGRGSDYTF | TGTGCCAGCAGCCCAGGTCGAGGTAGTGACTACACCTTC
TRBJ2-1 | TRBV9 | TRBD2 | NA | CASSVGTQREGYNEQFF | TGTGCCAGCAGCGTAGGGACCCAGCGGGAGGGCTACAATGAGCAGTTCTTC
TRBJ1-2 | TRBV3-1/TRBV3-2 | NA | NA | CASSQEEGTYTF | TGTGCCAGCAGCCAGGAAGAGGGAACCTACACCTTC
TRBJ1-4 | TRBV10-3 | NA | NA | CAISESKGSREKLFF | TGTGCCATCAGTGAGTCAAAGGGGTCCCGAGAAAAACTGTTTTTT
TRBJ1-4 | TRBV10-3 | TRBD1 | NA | CATRTGQTNEKLFF | TGTGCCACACGGACAGGGCAAACTAATGAAAAACTGTTTTTT
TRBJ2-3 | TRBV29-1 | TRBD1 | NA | CSVGQGWGMTDTQYF | TGCAGCGTGGGACAGGGTTGGGGGATGACAGATACGCAGTATTTT
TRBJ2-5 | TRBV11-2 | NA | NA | CASSLDGPQETQYF | TGTGCCAGCAGCTTAGATGGCCCCCAAGAGACCCAGTACTTC
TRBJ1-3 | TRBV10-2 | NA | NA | CASSVLLGRNTIYF | TGCGCCAGCAGTGTACTGTTAGGGCGTAACACCATATATTTT
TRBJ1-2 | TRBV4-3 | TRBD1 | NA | CASSQVTGAYGYTF | TGCGCCAGCAGCCAAGTGACAGGGGCCTATGGCTACACCTTC
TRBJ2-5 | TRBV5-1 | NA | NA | CASSGGQGWETQYF | TGCGCCAGCAGCGGGGGCCAAGGGTGGGAGACCCAGTACTTC
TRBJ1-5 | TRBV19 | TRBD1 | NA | CASSQQGAGFQPQHF | TGTGCCAGTAGTCAACAGGGGGCTGGATTTCAGCCCCAGCATTTT
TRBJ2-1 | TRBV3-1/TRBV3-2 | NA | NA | CASSQVTQDLEQFF | TGTGCCAGCAGCCAAGTTACCCAGGACCTTGAGCAGTTCTTC
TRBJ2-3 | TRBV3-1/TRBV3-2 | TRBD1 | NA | CASSLWTGSDTDTQYF | TGTGCCAGCAGCCTTTGGACAGGGAGTGACACAGATACGCAGTATTTT
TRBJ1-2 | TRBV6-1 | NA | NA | CASSEAVFSRASNYGYTF | TGTGCCAGCAGTGAAGCGGTCTTCTCCCGAGCATCTAACTATGGCTACACCTTC
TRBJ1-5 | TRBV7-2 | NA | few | CASTPGDGNQPQHF | TGTGCCAGCACCCCTGGGGACGGCAATCAGCCCCAGCATTTT
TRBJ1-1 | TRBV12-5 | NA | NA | CASGLGQSNTEAFF | TGTGCTAGTGGACTTGGACAGAGTAACACTGAAGCTTTCTTT
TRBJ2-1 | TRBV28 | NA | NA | CASSLLLRDQQFF | TGTGCCAGCAGTTTGTTGCTCAGGGACCAGCAGTTCTTC
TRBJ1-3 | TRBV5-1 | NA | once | CASSLTQSSGNTIYF | TGCGCCAGCAGCTTGACACAGAGCTCTGGAAACACCATATATTTT
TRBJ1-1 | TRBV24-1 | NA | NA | CATSQGSDTEAFF | TGTGCCACCAGTCAAGGGAGCGACACTGAAGCTTTCTTT
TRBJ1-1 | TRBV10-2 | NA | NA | CASSAQGWTEAFF | TGCGCCAGCAGTGCCCAGGGTTGGACTGAAGCTTTCTTT
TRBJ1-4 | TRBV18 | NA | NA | CASSLARDTVEKLFF | TGTGCCAGCTCACTTGCCCGGGACACGGTTGAAAAACTGTTTTTT
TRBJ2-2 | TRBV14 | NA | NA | CASSQVDFSNTGELFF | TGTGCCAGCAGCCAAGTGGACTTTTCGAACACCGGGGAGCTGTTTTTT
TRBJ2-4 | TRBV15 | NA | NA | CATSTPSGSNIQYF | TGTGCCACCAGCACGCCCTCCGGCTCGAACATTCAGTACTTC
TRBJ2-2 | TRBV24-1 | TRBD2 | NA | CATSDFRLAGGLSLTGELFF | TGTGCCACCAGTGATTTTCGACTAGCGGGGGGCCTTTCGCTCACCGGGGAGCTGTTTTTT
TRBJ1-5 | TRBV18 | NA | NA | CASSPGKSNQPQHF | TGTGCCAGCTCACCAGGGAAGAGCAATCAGCCCCAGCATTTT
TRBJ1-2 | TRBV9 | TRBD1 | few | CASSTGTGIVYGYTF | TGTGCCAGCAGCACCGGGACAGGGATAGTCTATGGCTACACCTTC
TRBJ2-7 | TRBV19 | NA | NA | CASSISGDRSYEQYF | TGTGCCAGCAGTATATCGGGGGATCGCTCCTACGAGCAGTACTTC